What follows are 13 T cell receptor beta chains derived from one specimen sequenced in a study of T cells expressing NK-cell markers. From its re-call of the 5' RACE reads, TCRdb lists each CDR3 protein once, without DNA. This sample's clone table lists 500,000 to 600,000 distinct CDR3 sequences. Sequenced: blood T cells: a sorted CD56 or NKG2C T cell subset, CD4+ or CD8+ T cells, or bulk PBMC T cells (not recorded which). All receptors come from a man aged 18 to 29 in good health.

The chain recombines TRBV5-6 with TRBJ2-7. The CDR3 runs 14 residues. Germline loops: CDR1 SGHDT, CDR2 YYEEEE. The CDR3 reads CASSLRQSSYEQYF.

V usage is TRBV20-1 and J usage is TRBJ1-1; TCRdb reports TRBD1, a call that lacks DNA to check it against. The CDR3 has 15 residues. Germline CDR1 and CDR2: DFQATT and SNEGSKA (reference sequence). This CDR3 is CSARDLPGLHTEAFF.

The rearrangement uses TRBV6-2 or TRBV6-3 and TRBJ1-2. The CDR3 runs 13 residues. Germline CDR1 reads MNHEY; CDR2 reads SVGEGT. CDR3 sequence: CASRQEQREGYTF.

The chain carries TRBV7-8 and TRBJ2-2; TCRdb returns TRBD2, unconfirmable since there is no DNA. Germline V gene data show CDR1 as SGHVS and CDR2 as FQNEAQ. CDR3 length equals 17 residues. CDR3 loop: CASSLARLAGGPGELFF.

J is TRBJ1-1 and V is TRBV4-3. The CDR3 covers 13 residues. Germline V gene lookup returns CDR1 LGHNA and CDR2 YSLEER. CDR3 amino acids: CASSRTGLTEAFF.

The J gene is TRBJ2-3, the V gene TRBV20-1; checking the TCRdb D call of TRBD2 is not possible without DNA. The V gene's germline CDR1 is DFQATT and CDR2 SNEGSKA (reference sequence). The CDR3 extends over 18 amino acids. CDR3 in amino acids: CSARILWQDGTHTDTQYF.

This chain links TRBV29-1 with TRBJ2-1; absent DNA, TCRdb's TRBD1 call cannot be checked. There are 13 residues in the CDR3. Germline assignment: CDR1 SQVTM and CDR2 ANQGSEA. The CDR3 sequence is CSVETAGDNEQFF.

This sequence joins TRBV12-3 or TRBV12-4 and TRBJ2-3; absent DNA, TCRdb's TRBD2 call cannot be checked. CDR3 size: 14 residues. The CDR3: CASTIREKLDTQYF.

The CDR3 sequence is CASSLNRGTEQETQYF. The chain combines TRBV6-5 with TRBJ2-5; no DNA is available, so the TRBD1 call from TCRdb remains unchecked. Germline CDR1 reads MNHEY; CDR2 reads SVGAGI. The CDR3 has 16 residues.

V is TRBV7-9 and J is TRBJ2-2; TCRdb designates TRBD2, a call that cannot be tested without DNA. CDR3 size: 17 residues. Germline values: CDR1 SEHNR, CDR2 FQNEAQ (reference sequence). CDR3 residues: CASSLAASGANTGELFF.

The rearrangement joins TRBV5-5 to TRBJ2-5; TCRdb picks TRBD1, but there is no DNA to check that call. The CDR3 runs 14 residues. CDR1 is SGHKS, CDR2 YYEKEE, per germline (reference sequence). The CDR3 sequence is CASSSRQPEETQYF. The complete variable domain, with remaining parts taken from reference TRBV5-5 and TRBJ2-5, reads DAGVTQSPTHLIKTRGQQVTLRCSPISGHKSVSWYQQVLGQGPQFIFQYYEKEERGRGNFPDRFSARQFPNYSSELNVNALLLGDSALYLCASSSRQPEETQYFGPGTRLLVL.

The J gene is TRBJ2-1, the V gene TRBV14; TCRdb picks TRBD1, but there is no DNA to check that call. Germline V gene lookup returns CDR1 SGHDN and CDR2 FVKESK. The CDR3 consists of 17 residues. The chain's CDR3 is CASSQRDRGRVENEQFF.

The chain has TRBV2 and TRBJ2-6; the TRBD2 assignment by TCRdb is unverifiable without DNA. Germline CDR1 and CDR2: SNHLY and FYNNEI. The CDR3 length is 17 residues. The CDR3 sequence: CASSESPGYSGANVLTF.